The source of this T cell receptor (beta chain) is a study of OX40 agonist ivuxolimab in advanced cancers. This clone has only one observation. TCRdb's copy holds only in-frame clones and misses some; the assay was immunoSEQ multiplex PCR. Found here are approximately 90,000 clones, roughly 90% of them singletons; the top ten hold roughly 2.5%. CDR1 and CDR2 (germline): LNHNV, YYDKDF (reference sequence). The CDR3 consists of 13 residues. V was cut by 3 bases and J by 1 base, with 7 bases left in between. J is TRBJ2-7 and V is TRBV15, with D possibly TRBD1 on 6 matching bases. The sample was CD4+ or CD8+ T cells sorted from blood, taken in a trial of the OX40 agonist ivuxolimab. This sequence originates from an adult with an advanced solid tumor such as melanoma, head and neck, liver or kidney cancer. For the CDR3, the DNA is TGTGCCACCAGCAGGGACAGATCCTACGAGCAGTACTTC. It codes for CATSRDRSYEQYF.